These T cell receptor beta chains were read from a single sample in a study of T cell changes during pregnancy in multiple sclerosis. The protocol was immunoSEQ multiplex PCR, while the TCRdb copy is restricted to in-frame clones and leaves out a portion. The sample lists 50,000 or so clones; over 80% were seen once. Sequencing was performed on CD8+ T cells from peripheral blood mononuclear cells, taken after pregnancy. These receptors were collected from a female donor with multiple sclerosis, enrolled in a pregnancy study. The conserved cysteine and the conserved F or W are not part of the CDR3 here.

TRBJ2-7	TRBV6-5	ASSYSSSYEQY
TRBJ2-7	TRBV6-5	ATRGEAGSYEQY
TRBJ2-1	TRBV19	ASSPGLAGVNEQF
TRBJ2-1	TRBV27	ASSSPAGTTPWDEQF
TRBJ1-2	TRBV7-2	ASSLLSGQGANGYT
TRBJ2-1	TRBV29-1	SVVASSWNEQF
TRBJ2-3	TRBV5-6	ASSLASGGFTDTQY
TRBJ1-4	TRBV7-8	ASSSLEVRLKTNEKLF
TRBJ1-4	TRBV4-2	ASSQYSENEKLF
TRBJ2-3	TRBV7-2	ASSLFGGVTDTQY
TRBJ1-6	TRBV5-1	ASSLGLRSPLH
TRBJ2-5	TRBV7-3	ASSFGGAGETQY
TRBJ2-7	TRBV6-5	ASSYERGTYEQY
TRBJ2-3	TRBV7-8	ASSFGSTDTQY
TRBJ1-6	TRBV27	ASGTGNSPLH
TRBJ1-2	TRBV5-6	ASSQPGQGNYGYT
TRBJ1-6	TRBV30	AWSGGTGGSPLH
TRBJ1-1	TRBV27	ASSLTFRSAPNTEAF
TRBJ2-1	TRBV9	ASSPPGQGAYNEQF
TRBJ2-1	TRBV14	ASSQAPGVHEQF
TRBJ2-1	TRBV18	ASSPGGIEQF
TRBJ2-1	TRBV19	ASSCLSGTVIMNSYNEQF
TRBJ2-5	TRBV6-5	ASSPGQGPRETQY
TRBJ2-4	TRBV14	ASSQDRTAKNIQY
TRBJ1-6	TRBV29-1	SVEDPDKLGSPLH
TRBJ2-5	TRBV19	ASRSKGGETQY
TRBJ2-7	TRBV19	ASIAMVEQY
TRBJ2-7	TRBV7-8	ASSFIGGSYEQY
TRBJ1-1	TRBV19	ASSRPGQTTTTEAF
TRBJ2-2	TRBV9	ASSVGGGGFTGELF
TRBJ1-4	TRBV27	ASSLVNQGKLF
TRBJ1-1	TRBV30	AWSAGETGIFAGPRDTEAF
TRBJ2-7	TRBV6-5	ASSSHRGLSYEQY
TRBJ2-1	TRBV19	ASRGLAGESEQF
TRBJ1-2	TRBV6-5	ASRLWYGGIYGYT
TRBJ1-2	TRBV19	ASSIGWLADLNGYT
TRBJ2-7	TRBV19	ASSSPEAYEQY
TRBJ1-4	TRBV13	ASSLGVGGPGEKLF
TRBJ2-7	TRBV29-1	SVLGVVLHRSYEQY